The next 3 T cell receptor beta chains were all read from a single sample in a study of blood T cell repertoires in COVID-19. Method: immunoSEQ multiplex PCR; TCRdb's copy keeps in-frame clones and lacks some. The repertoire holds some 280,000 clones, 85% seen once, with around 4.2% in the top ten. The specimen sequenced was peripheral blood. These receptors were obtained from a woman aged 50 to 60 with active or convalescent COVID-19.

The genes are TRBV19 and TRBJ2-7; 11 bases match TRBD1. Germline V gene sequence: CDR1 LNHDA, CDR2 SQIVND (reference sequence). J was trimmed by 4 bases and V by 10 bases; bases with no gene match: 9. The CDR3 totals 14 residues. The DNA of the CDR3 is TGTGCCATAAAGGGGACAGGGGGTTCTTACGAGCAGTACTTC. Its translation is CAIKGTGGSYEQYF.

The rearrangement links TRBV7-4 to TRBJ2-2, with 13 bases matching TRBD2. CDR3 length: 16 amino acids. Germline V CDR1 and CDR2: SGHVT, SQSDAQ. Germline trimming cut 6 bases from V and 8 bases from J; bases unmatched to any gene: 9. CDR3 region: CASRDGLAGVLGELFF. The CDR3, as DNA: TGTGCCAGCAGGGATGGACTAGCGGGGGTCCTGGGGGAGCTGTTTTTT.

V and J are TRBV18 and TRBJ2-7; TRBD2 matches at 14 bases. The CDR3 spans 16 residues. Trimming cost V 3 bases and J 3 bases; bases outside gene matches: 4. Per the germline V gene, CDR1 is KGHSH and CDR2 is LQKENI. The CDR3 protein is CASSPGLAGEVYEQYF. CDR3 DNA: TGTGCCAGCTCACCGGGACTAGCGGGAGAGGTCTACGAGCAGTACTTC.